One and the same sample provided the 11 T cell receptor beta chains below, sequenced in a study of blood T cell repertoires in COVID-19. Profiling relied on immunoSEQ multiplex PCR, and the TCRdb table lists in-frame clones only, not all of them. There are over 150,000 clones in the sample; 85% to 90% occur only once, and 6.2% lies in the top ten. Sequencing was carried out using PBMCs or T cells enriched from blood (not recorded which). Receptors originate from a middle-aged man who had recovered from COVID-19.

For this clone: An end of the junction differs from the germline gene, which may be a read error. The DNA of the CDR3 is TGTGCTAGCAGCTCCCTCCCACAGCGGGGGGGGGTAGTTACGCAGTATTTT. Amino acid sequence: CASSSLPQRGGVVTQYF. The genes are TRBV7-7 and TRBJ2-3; 10 positions match TRBD2. Germline V CDR1 and CDR2: SSHAT, FNYEAQ (reference sequence). This CDR3 contains 17 residues.

The chain uses TRBV27 and TRBJ2-7, with a possible D match to TRBD1 (6 bases). This CDR3 is 12 amino acids long. Trimming took off 3 bases at V and 6 bases at J, with 9 bases between the two ends. Germline CDR1 MNHEY, CDR2 SMNVEV (reference sequence). The CDR3 reads CASSFRGSEQYF. In nucleotides, the CDR3 is TGTGCCAGCAGTTTTAGGGGGAGCGAGCAGTACTTC.

The chain employs TRBV6-5 and TRBJ1-1, with D hard to call. This CDR3 spans 12 amino acids. Germline V lookup: CDR1 MNHEY, CDR2 SVGAGI. V dropped 5 bases and J dropped 3 bases, with 7 bases sitting between them. CDR3 region: CASSRFDTEAFF. The CDR3, as DNA: TGTGCCAGCAGTCGTTTCGACACTGAAGCTTTCTTT.

The chain uses TRBV15 and TRBJ1-2, with 10 bases that match TRBD1. The CDR3 is made up of 16 amino acids. V shed 0 bases and J 6 bases; nucleotides not matched to a gene: 7. CDR1 and CDR2 from the germline V gene are LNHNV and YYDKDF (reference sequence). The CDR3 reads CATSRDGTGTGDGYTF. CDR3 sequence (DNA): TGTGCCACCAGCAGAGATGGGACCGGGACAGGGGATGGCTACACCTTC.

The count of this clone is one. The CDR3 here is CASSHPEQGLYGYTF. The CDR3 coding sequence is TGTGCCAGCAGTCACCCCGAACAGGGGCTCTATGGCTACACCTTC. The V call is TRBV6-5, the J call TRBJ1-2, with 7 bases aligning to TRBD1. Germline trimming cut 5 bases from V and 4 bases from J; bases unmatched to any gene: 10. The CDR3 runs to 15 residues. Looked up from germline, CDR1 is MNHEY and CDR2 is SVGAGI.

The rearrangement uses TRBV24-1 and TRBJ1-2, with no clear D. Germline loops: CDR1 KGHDR, CDR2 SFDVKD. The CDR3 is made up of 15 amino acids. Trimming pared 3 bases from V and 7 bases from J, leaving 17 bases between. CDR3 in DNA: TGTGCCACCAGTGATAAGCCAGGAGGTCGGTCTGGCTACACCTTC. Amino acids: CATSDKPGGRSGYTF.

CDR3 nucleotide sequence: TGCGCCAGCAGCGTGGGGGCGGAGACCCAGTACTTC. This sequence encodes CASSVGAETQYF. The gene calls are TRBV5-1 and TRBJ2-5; weak D call: TRBD1 (6 bases). This CDR3 is built from 12 residues. Germline CDR1 is SGHRS and CDR2 is YFSETQ. V lost 4 bases, J lost 5 bases, and 9 bases lay in between.

The rearrangement links TRBV3-1 (or the pseudogene TRBV3-2) to TRBJ2-5; TRBD2 aligns across 13 bases. Germline V gene lookup returns CDR1 LGHDT and CDR2 YNNKEL (reference sequence). The CDR3 totals 16 residues. Trimming took 5 bases from V and 5 from J; bases not matched to a gene: 8. The CDR3 region has the DNA TGTGCCAGCAGCTACGGACTAGCGGGAGTTAAGGAGACCCAGTACTTC. Translated, it gives CASSYGLAGVKETQYF.

V and J are TRBV7-9 and TRBJ1-2; 7 nucleotides agree with TRBD1. Germline lookup yields CDR1 SEHNR and CDR2 FQNEAQ (reference sequence). V shed 4 bases, J shed 4 bases, and the junction held 9 bases outside the gene matches. This CDR3 has 15 residues. This chain's CDR3 is CASSWTATGAYGYTF. The CDR3 DNA is TGTGCCAGCAGCTGGACCGCCACAGGGGCCTATGGCTACACCTTC.

As concerns this clone: Other DNA variants within this sample encode the same CDR3. The chain combines TRBV27 with TRBJ1-5; D is possibly TRBD1 (5 bases). The CDR3 extends over 14 amino acids. The germline CDR1 and CDR2 sequences are MNHEY and SMNVEV (reference sequence). Trimming left V 3 bases short and J 0 bases short, with 6 bases between. This CDR3 is CASSFQGSNQPQHF. The CDR3 nucleotides read TGTGCCAGCAGTTTCCAGGGTAGCAATCAGCCCCAGCATTTT.

This clone has just a few counts. This chain uses TRBV5-1 with TRBJ1-4; D might be TRBD1 (5 bases). The V gene's germline CDR1 is SGHRS and CDR2 YFSETQ. CDR3 length: 13 amino acids. V lost 4 bases, J lost 5 bases, and 9 bases lay in between. The CDR3 loop reads CASSRQSNEKLFF. As DNA, the CDR3 is TGCGCCAGCAGCCGACAGAGCAATGAAAAACTGTTTTTT. Complete variable domain (other parts from reference TRBV5-1 and TRBJ1-4): KAGVTQTPRYLIKTRGQQVTLSCSPISGHRSVSWYQQTPGQGLQFLFEYFSETQRNKGNFPGRFSGRQFSNSRSEMNVSTLELGDSALYLCASSRQSNEKLFFGSGTQLSVL.